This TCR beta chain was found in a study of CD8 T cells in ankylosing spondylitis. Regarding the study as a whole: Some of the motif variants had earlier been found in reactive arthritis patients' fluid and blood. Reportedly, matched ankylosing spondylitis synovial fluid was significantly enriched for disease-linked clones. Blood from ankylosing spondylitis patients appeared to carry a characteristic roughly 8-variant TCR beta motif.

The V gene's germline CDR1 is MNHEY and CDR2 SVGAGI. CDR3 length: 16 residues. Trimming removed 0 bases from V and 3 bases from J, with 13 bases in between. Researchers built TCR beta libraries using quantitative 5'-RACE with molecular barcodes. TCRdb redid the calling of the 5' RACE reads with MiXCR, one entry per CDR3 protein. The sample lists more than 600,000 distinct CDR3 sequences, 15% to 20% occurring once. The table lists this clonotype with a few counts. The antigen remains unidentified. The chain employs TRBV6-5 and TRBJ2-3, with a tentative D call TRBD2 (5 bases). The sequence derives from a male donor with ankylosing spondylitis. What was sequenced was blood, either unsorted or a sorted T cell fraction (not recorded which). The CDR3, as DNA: TGTGCCAGCAGTTACTCGATGAGGGCGCGTACAGATACGCAGTATTTT. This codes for CASSYSMRARTDTQYF.